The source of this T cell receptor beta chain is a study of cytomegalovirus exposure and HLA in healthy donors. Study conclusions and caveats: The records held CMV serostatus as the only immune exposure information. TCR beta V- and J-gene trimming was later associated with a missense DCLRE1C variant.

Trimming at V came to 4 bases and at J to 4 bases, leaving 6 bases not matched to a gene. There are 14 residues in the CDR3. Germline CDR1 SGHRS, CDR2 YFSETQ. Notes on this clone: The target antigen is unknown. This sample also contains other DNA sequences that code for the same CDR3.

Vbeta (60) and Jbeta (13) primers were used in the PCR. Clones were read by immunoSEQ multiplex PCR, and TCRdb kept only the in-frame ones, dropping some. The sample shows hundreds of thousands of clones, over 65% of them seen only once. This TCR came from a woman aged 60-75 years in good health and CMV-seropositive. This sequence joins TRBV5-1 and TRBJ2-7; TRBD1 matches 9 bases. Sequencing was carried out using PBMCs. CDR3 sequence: CASSPGTGSYEQYF. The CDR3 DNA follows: TGCGCCAGCAGCCCCGGGACAGGGTCATACGAGCAGTACTTC.